Sequencing of this T cell receptor beta chain was carried out in a study of T cell changes during pregnancy in multiple sclerosis. Assay: immunoSEQ multiplex PCR; the TCRdb copy retains only in-frame clones and omits some. The sample has about 93,000 clones; approximately 90% are singletons. The germline V gene encodes CDR1 ENHRY and CDR2 SYGVKD. Trimming stripped 0 bases from V and 7 bases from J, with 10 bases between. The CDR3 has 13 residues. The sequence was obtained from a female donor with multiple sclerosis, enrolled in a pregnancy study. The chain recombines TRBV10-3 with TRBJ2-7; D remains ambiguous. The sample here was peripheral blood, taken before pregnancy. The CDR3 protein is CAISESTGREQYF. CDR3 sequence (DNA): TGTGCCATCAGTGAGTCGACGGGTCGGGAGCAGTACTTC.